The entry below gives a single T cell receptor (beta chain) sequence along with its context. The antigen remains undetermined. Using immunoSEQ multiplex PCR, the repertoire was profiled, and TCRdb retains in-frame clones only, with some absent. The table lists over 350,000 clones, 75% to 90% of them singletons. This sample was taken from a study of Ad26.COV2.S vaccination and SARS-CoV-2 variants. For the study at large: Into the muscle, Ad26.COV2.S was dosed once or twice, 56 days apart. Study-wide results and caveats: From the TCR breadth and depth analyses, total T cell responses may have been underestimated.

Germline assignment: CDR1 LNHNV and CDR2 YYDKDF (reference sequence). CDR3 length equals 15 residues. The V end lost 0 bases, the J end lost 1 base, and 7 bases lay between the germline ends. Treatment in this sample: some 19 received Ad26.COV2.S at low or high dose, single or two shots; several received placebo; per-sample allocation not given. Sampling was done on day 63 after the first vaccine or placebo injection. The V call is TRBV15, the J call TRBJ2-1; D unclear. The source is a person aged 18-65 years who received the Ad26.COV2.S COVID-19 vaccine or a placebo. This specimen was peripheral blood, taken in a trial of Ad26.COV2.S vaccine versus placebo. Here the CDR3 reads CATSREVGSYNEQFF. The CDR3, as DNA: TGTGCCACCAGCAGAGAAGTAGGATCCTACAATGAGCAGTTCTTC.